Here is one TCR beta chain with its context. The source of the sample is a study of control samples from healthy donors and cancer patients. Repertoires were generated with immunoSEQ multiplex PCR, while TCRdb's copy carries only in-frame clones and drops some. The sample lists 54,000 or so clones, roughly 95% seen once, with approximately 2.2% in the top ten. V lost 3 bases and J lost 8, with 15 bases in between. The CDR3 is 14 amino acids. Per germline, CDR1 SGHNT and CDR2 YYREEE (reference sequence). The material sequenced was blood. This receptor was identified in a man between 25 and 39 years old in good health. This chain joins TRBV5-4 and TRBJ2-1; a possible D gene is TRBD1 (5 bases). CDR3 amino acids: CASSYQTVVDEQFF. The DNA for the CDR3 is TGTGCCAGCAGCTACCAGACAGTCGTAGATGAGCAGTTCTTC.